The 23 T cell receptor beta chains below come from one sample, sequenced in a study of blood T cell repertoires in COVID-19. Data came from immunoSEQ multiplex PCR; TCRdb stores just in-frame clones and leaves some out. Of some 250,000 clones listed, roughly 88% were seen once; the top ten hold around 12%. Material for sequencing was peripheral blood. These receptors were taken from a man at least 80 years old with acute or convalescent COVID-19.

CDR3 in amino acids: CASSSRTGNGYTF. The CDR3 nucleotides are TGTGCCAGCAGCTCCAGGACAGGGAATGGCTACACCTTC. The chain recombines TRBV5-8 with TRBJ1-2, with 8 bases fitting TRBD1. With V trimmed by 3 bases and J by 6 bases, 4 bases remained unmatched. Per germline, CDR1 SGHTS and CDR2 YDEGEE. The CDR3 consists of 13 residues. The whole variable domain, filled in from reference TRBV5-8 and TRBJ1-2, reads EAGVTQSPTHLIKTRGQQATLRCSPISGHTSVYWYQQALGLGLQFLLWYDEGEERNRGNFPPRFSGRQFPNYSSELNVNALELEDSALYLCASSSRTGNGYTFGSGTRLTVV.

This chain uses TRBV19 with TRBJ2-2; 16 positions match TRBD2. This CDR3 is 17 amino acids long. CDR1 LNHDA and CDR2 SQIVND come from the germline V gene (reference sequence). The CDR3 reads CASSGTSGRAVTGELFF. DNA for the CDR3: TGTGCAAGCTCCGGGACTAGCGGGAGGGCCGTCACCGGGGAGCTGTTTTTT. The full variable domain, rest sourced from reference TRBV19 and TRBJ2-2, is DGGITQSPKYLFRKEGQNVTLSCEQNLNHDAMYWYRQDPGQGLRLIYYSQIVNDFQKGDIAEGYSVSREKKESFPLTVTSAQKNPTAFYLCASSGTSGRAVTGELFFGEGSRLTVL.

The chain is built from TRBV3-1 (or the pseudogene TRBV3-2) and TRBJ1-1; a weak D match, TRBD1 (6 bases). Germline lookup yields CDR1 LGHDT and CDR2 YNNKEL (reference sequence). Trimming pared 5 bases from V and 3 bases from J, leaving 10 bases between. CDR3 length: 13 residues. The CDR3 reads CASSGQGYTEAFF. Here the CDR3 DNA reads TGTGCCAGCAGCGGCCAGGGGTACACTGAAGCTTTCTTT.

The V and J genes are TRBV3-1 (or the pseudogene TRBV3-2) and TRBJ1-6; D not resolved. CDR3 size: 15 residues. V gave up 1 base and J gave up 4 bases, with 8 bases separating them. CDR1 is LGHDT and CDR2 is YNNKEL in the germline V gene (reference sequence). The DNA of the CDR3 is TGTGCCAGCAGCCAAGCTTCGGGATATAATTCACCCCTCCACTTT. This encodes CASSQASGYNSPLHF.

The CDR3 sequence is CASSLAETGVDEQYF. CDR3 coding DNA: TGTGCCAGCTCACTAGCCGAGACAGGGGTTGACGAGCAGTACTTC. The chain employs TRBV18 and TRBJ2-7; TRBD1 aligns across 8 bases. The CDR3 totals 15 residues. Trimming removed 4 bases from V and 5 bases from J; junction bases left unmatched: 10. The germline CDR1 and CDR2 sequences are KGHSH and LQKENI.

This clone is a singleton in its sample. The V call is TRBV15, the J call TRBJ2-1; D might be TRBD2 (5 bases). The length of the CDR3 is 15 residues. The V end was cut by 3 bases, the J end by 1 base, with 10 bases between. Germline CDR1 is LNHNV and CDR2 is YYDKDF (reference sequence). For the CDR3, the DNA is TGTGCCACCAGCAGTGACCGGGGTTCCTACAATGAGCAGTTCTTC. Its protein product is CATSSDRGSYNEQFF.

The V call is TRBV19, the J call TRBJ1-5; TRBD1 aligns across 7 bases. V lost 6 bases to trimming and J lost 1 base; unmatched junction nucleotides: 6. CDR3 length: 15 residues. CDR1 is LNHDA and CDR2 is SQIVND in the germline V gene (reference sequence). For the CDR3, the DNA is TGTGCCAGTAGGGTGGGACAGTTAAGCAATCAGCCCCAGCATTTT. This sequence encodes CASRVGQLSNQPQHF.

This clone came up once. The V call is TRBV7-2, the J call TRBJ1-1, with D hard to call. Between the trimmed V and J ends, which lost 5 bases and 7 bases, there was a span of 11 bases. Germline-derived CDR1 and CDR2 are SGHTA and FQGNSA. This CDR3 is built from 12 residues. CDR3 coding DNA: TGTGCCAGCAGCCCGACACGATATGAAGCTTTCTTT. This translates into CASSPTRYEAFF.

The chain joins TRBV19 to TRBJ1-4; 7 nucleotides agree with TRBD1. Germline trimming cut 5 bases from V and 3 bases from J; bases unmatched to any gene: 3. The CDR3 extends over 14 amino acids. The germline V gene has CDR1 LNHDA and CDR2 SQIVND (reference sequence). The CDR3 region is CASSFDRANEKLFF. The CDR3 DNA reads TGTGCCAGTAGTTTCGACAGGGCTAATGAAAAACTGTTTTTT.

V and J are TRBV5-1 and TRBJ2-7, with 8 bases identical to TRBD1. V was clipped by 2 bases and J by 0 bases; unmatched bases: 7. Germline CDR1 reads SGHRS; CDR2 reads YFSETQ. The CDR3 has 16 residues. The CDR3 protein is CASSLIWDRPSYEQYF. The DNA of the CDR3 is TGCGCCAGCAGCTTAATATGGGACAGGCCCTCCTACGAGCAGTACTTC.

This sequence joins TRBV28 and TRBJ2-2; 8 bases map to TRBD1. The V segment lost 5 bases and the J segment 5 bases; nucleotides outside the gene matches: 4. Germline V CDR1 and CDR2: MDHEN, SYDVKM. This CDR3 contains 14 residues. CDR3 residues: CASSTGGRTGELFF. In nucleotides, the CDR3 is TGTGCCAGCAGTACAGGGGGAAGGACCGGGGAGCTGTTTTTT.

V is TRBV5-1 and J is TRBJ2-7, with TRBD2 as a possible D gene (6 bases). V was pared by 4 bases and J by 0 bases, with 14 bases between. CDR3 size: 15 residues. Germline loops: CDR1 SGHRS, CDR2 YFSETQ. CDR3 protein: CASSRPGDSSYEQYF. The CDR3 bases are TGCGCCAGCAGCCGGCCCGGGGACTCCTCCTACGAGCAGTACTTC. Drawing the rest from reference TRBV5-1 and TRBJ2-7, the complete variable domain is KAGVTQTPRYLIKTRGQQVTLSCSPISGHRSVSWYQQTPGQGLQFLFEYFSETQRNKGNFPGRFSGRQFSNSRSEMNVSTLELGDSALYLCASSRPGDSSYEQYFGPGTRLTVT.

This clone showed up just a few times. CDR3 nucleotides: TGTGCCAGCAGCTTAGGGTTTGGTGGGGGCGGAAACACCATATATTTT. Translated: CASSLGFGGGGNTIYF. The V and J genes are TRBV7-2 and TRBJ1-3; possible D gene TRBD1, 6 bases. The CDR3 is 16 residues long. CDR1 is SGHTA, CDR2 FQGNSA, per germline. Trimming took off 1 base at V and 4 bases at J, with 14 bases between the two ends. The full variable domain, with the rest looked up from reference TRBV7-2 and TRBJ1-3, is GAGVSQSPSNKVTEKGKDVELRCDPISGHTALYWYRQSLGQGLEFLIYFQGNSAPDKSGLPSDRFSAERTGGSVSTLTIQRTQQEDSAVYLCASSLGFGGGGNTIYFGEGSWLTVV.

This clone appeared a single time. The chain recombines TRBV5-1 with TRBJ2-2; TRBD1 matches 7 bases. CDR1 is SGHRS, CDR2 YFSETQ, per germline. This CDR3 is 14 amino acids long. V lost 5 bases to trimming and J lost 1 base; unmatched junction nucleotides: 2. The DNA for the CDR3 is TGCGCCAGCAGAAGGACAGGGAACACCGGGGAGCTGTTTTTT. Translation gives CASRRTGNTGELFF. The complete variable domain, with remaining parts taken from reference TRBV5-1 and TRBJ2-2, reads KAGVTQTPRYLIKTRGQQVTLSCSPISGHRSVSWYQQTPGQGLQFLFEYFSETQRNKGNFPGRFSGRQFSNSRSEMNVSTLELGDSALYLCASRRTGNTGELFFGEGSRLTVL.

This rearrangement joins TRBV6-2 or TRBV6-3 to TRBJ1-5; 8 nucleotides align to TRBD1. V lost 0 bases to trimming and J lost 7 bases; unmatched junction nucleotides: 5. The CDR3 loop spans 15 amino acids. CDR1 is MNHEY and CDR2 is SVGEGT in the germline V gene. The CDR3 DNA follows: TGTGCCAGCAGTTACTCAACAGGGGGAGGACAGCCCCAGCATTTT. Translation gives CASSYSTGGGQPQHF.

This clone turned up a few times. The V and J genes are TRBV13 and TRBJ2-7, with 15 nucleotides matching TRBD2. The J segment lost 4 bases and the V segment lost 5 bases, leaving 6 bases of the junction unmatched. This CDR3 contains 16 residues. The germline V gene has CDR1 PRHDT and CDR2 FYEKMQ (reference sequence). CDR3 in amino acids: CASSLRTSGRVYEQYF. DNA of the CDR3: TGTGCCAGCAGCCTCAGGACTAGCGGGAGGGTTTACGAGCAGTACTTC.

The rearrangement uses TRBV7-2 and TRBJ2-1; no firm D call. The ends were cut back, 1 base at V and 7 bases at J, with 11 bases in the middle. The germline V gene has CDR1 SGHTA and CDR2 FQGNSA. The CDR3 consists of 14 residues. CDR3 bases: TGTGCCAGCAGCTTAGGTATGCCCGGGAATGAGCAGTTCTTC. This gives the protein CASSLGMPGNEQFF.

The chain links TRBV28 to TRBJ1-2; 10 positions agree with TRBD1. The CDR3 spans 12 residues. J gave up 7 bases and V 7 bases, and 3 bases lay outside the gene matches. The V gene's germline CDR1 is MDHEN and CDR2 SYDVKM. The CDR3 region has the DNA TGTGCCAGCACCGGGACAGGGGTTGGCTACACCTTC. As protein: CASTGTGVGYTF.

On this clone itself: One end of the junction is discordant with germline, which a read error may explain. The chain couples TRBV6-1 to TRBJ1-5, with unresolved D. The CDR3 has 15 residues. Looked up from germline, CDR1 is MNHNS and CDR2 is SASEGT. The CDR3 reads CASIERGLSRQPQHF. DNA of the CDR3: TGTGCCAGCATTGAAAGAGGGCTGAGCCGTCAGCCCCAGCATTTT.

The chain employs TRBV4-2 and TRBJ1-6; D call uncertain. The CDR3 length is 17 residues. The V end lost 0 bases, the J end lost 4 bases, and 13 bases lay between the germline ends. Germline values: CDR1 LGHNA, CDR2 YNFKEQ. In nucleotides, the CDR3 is TGTGCCAGCAGCCAAGATACGGCGGCGGATTATAATTCACCCCTCCACTTT. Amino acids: CASSQDTAADYNSPLHF.

In nucleotides, the CDR3 is TGTGCCAGCTCACCACTTCGGAGGGACATTCAGTACTTC. It yields the protein CASSPLRRDIQYF. The chain uses TRBV18 and TRBJ2-4; a weak D match, TRBD2 (6 bases). Per germline, CDR1 KGHSH and CDR2 LQKENI. The CDR3 is 13 residues long. Trimming left V 1 base short and J 8 bases short, with 9 bases between. Together with reference TRBV18 and TRBJ2-4, the CDR3 gives the full variable domain: NAGVMQNPRHLVRRRGQEARLRCSPMKGHSHVYWYRQLPEEGLKFMVYLQKENIIDESGMPKERFSAEFPKEGPSILRIQQVVRGDSAAYFCASSPLRRDIQYFGAGTRLSVL.

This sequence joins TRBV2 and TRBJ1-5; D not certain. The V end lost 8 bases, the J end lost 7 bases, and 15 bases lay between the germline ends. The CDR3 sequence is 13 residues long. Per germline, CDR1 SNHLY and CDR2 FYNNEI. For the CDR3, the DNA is TGTGCCAGCGGACGGGAGGTCGAACAGCCCCAGCATTTT. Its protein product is CASGREVEQPQHF.

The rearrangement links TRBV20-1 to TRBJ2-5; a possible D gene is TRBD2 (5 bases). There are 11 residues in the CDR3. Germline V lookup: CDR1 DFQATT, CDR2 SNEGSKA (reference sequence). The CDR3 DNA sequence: TGCAGCCTCCGGCGGGAAGAGACCCAGTACTTC. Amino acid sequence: CSLRREETQYF.